One sample yielded the 8 T cell receptor beta chains listed below, sequenced in a study of OX40 agonist ivuxolimab in advanced cancers. Data came from immunoSEQ multiplex PCR; TCRdb stores just in-frame clones and leaves some out. The profile shows approximately 50,000 clones, roughly three quarters of them singletons. The sample in question was CD4+ or CD8+ T cells sorted from blood, obtained in a trial of the OX40 agonist ivuxolimab. The receptors were gathered from an adult with an advanced solid tumor such as melanoma, head and neck, liver or kidney cancer.

The rearrangement uses TRBV18 and TRBJ2-5, with unresolved D. Germline assignment: CDR1 KGHSH and CDR2 LQKENI. V lost 1 base and J lost 5, with 5 bases in between. This CDR3 has 12 residues. CDR3 sequence: CASSPRMETQYF. The CDR3 DNA is TGTGCCAGCTCACCACGGATGGAGACCCAGTACTTC. The variable domain in full, with the rest retrieved from reference TRBV18 and TRBJ2-5, is NAGVMQNPRHLVRRRGQEARLRCSPMKGHSHVYWYRQLPEEGLKFMVYLQKENIIDESGMPKERFSAEFPKEGPSILRIQQVVRGDSAAYFCASSPRMETQYFGPGTRLLVL.

The CDR3 loop reads CASRPGQGETQYF. CDR3 bases: TGTGCCAGCAGGCCGGGACAGGGGGAGACCCAGTACTTC. This sequence joins TRBV6-1 and TRBJ2-5, with 10 nucleotides matching TRBD1. Per the germline V gene, CDR1 is MNHNS and CDR2 is SASEGT. Trimming took 6 bases from V and 5 from J; bases not matched to a gene: 3. CDR3 length: 13 amino acids.

The chain uses TRBV11-3 and TRBJ2-1; tentatively, D is TRBD1 or TRBD2 (5 bases each). The CDR3 covers 12 residues. In germline, CDR1 is SGHNT, CDR2 YENEEA. Trimming cost V 0 bases and J 12 bases, with 9 bases left between them. The CDR3 reads CASSLERGGQFF. The DNA for the CDR3 is TGTGCCAGCAGCTTAGAGAGGGGCGGGCAGTTCTTC. The full variable domain, in which reference TRBV11-3 and TRBJ2-1 provide the parts outside the CDR3, is EAGVVQSPRYKIIEKKQPVAFWCNPISGHNTLYWYLQNLGQGPELLIRYENEEAVDDSQLPKDRFSAERLKGVDSTLKIQPAELGDSAVYLCASSLERGGQFFGPGTRLTVL.

The gene calls are TRBV7-3 and TRBJ2-3; tentative D call: TRBD2 (6 bases). Trimming stripped 3 bases from V and 0 bases from J, with 10 bases between. The germline gives CDR1 SGHTA, CDR2 FQGTGA. There are 15 residues in the CDR3. The CDR3 loop is CASSFYSGSTDTQYF. In nucleotides, the CDR3 is TGTGCCAGCAGCTTCTATAGCGGAAGCACAGATACGCAGTATTTT.

The DNA for the CDR3 is TGTGCCAGCTCACCGTCCGGGTGGGCCAGCAATCAGCCCCAGCATTTT. This gives the protein CASSPSGWASNQPQHF. This chain uses TRBV18 with TRBJ1-5; D gene unclear. Per germline, CDR1 KGHSH and CDR2 LQKENI. CDR3 length: 16 amino acids. Trimming pared 3 bases from V and 1 base from J, leaving 13 bases between. The entire variable domain, with the rest obtained from reference TRBV18 and TRBJ1-5, is as follows: NAGVMQNPRHLVRRRGQEARLRCSPMKGHSHVYWYRQLPEEGLKFMVYLQKENIIDESGMPKERFSAEFPKEGPSILRIQQVVRGDSAAYFCASSPSGWASNQPQHFGDGTRLSIL.

This clone showed up just once. The J gene is TRBJ2-2, the V gene TRBV30; possibly TRBD2 for D (6 bases). The CDR3 is 14 amino acids. Trimming took 1 base from V and 8 from J, leaving 14 bases between them. Germline CDR1 GTSNPN, CDR2 SVGIG (reference sequence). The CDR3 coding sequence is TGTGCCTGGAGTGCAGGACTAATAACTGGGGAGCTGTTTTTT. Its translation is CAWSAGLITGELFF.

The V and J genes are TRBV28 and TRBJ1-6, with D unclear. This CDR3 contains 18 residues. V gave up 4 bases and J gave up 0 bases, with 16 bases separating them. In germline, CDR1 is MDHEN, CDR2 SYDVKM. CDR3 bases: TGTGCCAGCAGTTCCGGCAGCTCACTAAGCTCCTATAATTCACCCCTCCACTTT. Protein product: CASSSGSSLSSYNSPLHF.

This chain connects TRBV6-5 to TRBJ1-1; D ambiguous. This CDR3 is 15 amino acids long. V was cut by 4 bases and J by 5 bases, with 17 bases left in between. Germline loops: CDR1 MNHEY, CDR2 SVGAGI. The CDR3 loop reads CASSSPSRVSTEAFF. CDR3 bases: TGTGCCAGCAGTTCTCCCTCCCGGGTCTCTACTGAAGCTTTCTTT.